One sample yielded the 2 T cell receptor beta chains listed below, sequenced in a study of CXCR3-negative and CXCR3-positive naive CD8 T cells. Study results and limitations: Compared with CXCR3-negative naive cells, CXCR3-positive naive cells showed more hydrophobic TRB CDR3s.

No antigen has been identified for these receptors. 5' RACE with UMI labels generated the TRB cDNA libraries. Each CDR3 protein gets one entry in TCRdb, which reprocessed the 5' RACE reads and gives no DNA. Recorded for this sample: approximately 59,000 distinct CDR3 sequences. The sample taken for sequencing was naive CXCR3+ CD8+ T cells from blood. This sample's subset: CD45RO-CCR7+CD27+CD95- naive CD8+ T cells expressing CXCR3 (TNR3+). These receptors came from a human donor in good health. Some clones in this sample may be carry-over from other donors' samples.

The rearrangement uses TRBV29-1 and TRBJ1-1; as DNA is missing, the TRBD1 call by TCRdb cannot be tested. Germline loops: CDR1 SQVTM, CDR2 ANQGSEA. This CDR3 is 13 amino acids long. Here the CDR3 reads CSGGHRMNTEAFF.

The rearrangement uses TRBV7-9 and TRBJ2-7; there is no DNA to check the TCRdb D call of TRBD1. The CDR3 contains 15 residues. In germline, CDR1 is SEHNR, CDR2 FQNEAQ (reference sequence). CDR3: CASSFPGTGPYEQYF.